This T cell receptor (beta chain) was captured in a study of blood T cells in healthy people across ages. Germline CDR1 and CDR2: LGHNA and YSLEER. Trimming shortened V by 3 bases and J by 1 base, and 11 bases separated the two germline ends. This CDR3 comprises 15 residues. It was with a sample-barcoded 5' primer and a J-beta primer mix that a second PCR of roughly 7 to 12 cycles was run. TCRdb analysed the 5' RACE reads with MiXCR anew, one entry per CDR3 protein. The repertoire holds about 780,000 distinct CDR3 sequences, with 35% to 50% as singletons. The sample was blood. The chain employs TRBV4-3 and TRBJ2-3; possible D gene TRBD2, 6 bases. The sequence was collected from a man of 80 years or more in good health. The CDR3 region is CASSHSGEGTDTQYF. DNA of the CDR3: TGCGCCAGCAGCCATTCGGGAGAGGGCACAGATACGCAGTATTTT.